A selection of T cell receptor beta chains follows, all from one sample in a study of control samples from healthy donors and cancer patients. TCRdb's table, derived via immunoSEQ multiplex PCR, lists solely in-frame clones and lacks some. This sample yields nearly 200,000 clones, of which roughly nine tenths are seen a single time; 1.8% belongs to the top ten. Source material: blood. These receptor sequences come from a young man in good health. CDR3s include the opening cysteine and the closing phenylalanine or tryptophan. Each record gives: CDR3 protein, CDR3 DNA, V gene, clone size, J gene, D gene. The D gene is left open where the match is weak. Clone size appears in some rows only: once, few, many, or a class for an expanded clone.

CSVEFPVNGYTF,TGCAGCGTTGAATTCCCAGTAAATGGCTACACCTTC,TRBV29-1,-,TRBJ1-2,-
CASSLARGGETQYF,TGCGCCAGCAGCTTGGCTAGGGGAGGTGAGACCCAGTACTTC,TRBV5-1,once,TRBJ2-5,-
CASSLGTSSGIQYF,TGCGCCAGCAGCTTGGGCACTTCTTCAGGCATTCAGTACTTC,TRBV5-1,-,TRBJ2-4,-
CASSKDRLNSYEQYF,TGTGCCAGCAGCAAAGACAGGCTAAACTCCTACGAGCAGTACTTC,TRBV6-5,-,TRBJ2-7,-
CASSRSDRQTRELFF,TGTGCCAGCAGCCGCAGCGACAGGCAAACACGCGAGCTGTTTTTT,TRBV2,-,TRBJ2-2,-
CASSLGKEETRAGDEQFF,TGTGCCAGCAGCTTAGGGAAAGAAGAGACTAGGGCCGGCGATGAGCAGTTCTTC,TRBV7-6,-,TRBJ2-1,-
CASSGQGSYEQYF,TGTGCCAGTAGTGGACAGGGCTCCTACGAGCAGTACTTC,TRBV19,-,TRBJ2-7,TRBD1
CAWSFSTRGSPLHF,TGTGCCTGGTCCTTCTCCACCAGGGGTTCACCCCTCCACTTT,TRBV30,-,TRBJ1-6,-
CASSLAGTYEQYF,TGTGCCAGCAGTTTAGCGGGGACCTACGAGCAGTACTTC,TRBV12-3/TRBV12-4,-,TRBJ2-7,-
CAISEIVGQPQHF,TGTGCCATCAGTGAGATCGTAGGGCAGCCCCAGCATTTT,TRBV10-3,-,TRBJ1-5,-
CASASDRLNTGELFF,TGCGCCAGCGCATCGGACAGGTTGAACACCGGGGAGCTGTTTTTT,TRBV5-1,-,TRBJ2-2,TRBD1
CASSQGNYGYTF,TGTGCCAGCAGCCAAGGGAACTATGGCTACACCTTC,TRBV3-1/TRBV3-2,-,TRBJ1-2,-
CATSRDSASPLHF,TGTGCCACCAGCAGAGACTCTGCATCACCCCTCCACTTT,TRBV15,-,TRBJ1-6,-
CASVSSYNSPLHF,TGTGCCAGCGTGAGCTCCTATAATTCACCCCTCCACTTT,TRBV25-1,-,TRBJ1-6,-
CASSGRQDPAKNIQYF,TGTGCCAGCAGTGGACGACAGGACCCAGCCAAAAACATTCAGTACTTC,TRBV2,-,TRBJ2-4,-
CASSPGPGLDNYEQYF,TGTGCCAGCAGCCCCGGTCCGGGACTAGATAACTACGAGCAGTACTTC,TRBV5-5,-,TRBJ2-7,TRBD2
CSASRSQTGELFF,TGCAGTGCTAGTAGGTCCCAGACCGGGGAGCTGTTTTTT,TRBV20-1,-,TRBJ2-2,-
CASSLLLPDTQYF,TGTGCCAGCAGCTTACTTTTACCAGATACGCAGTATTTT,TRBV7-6,-,TRBJ2-3,-
CASSLGGDYEQYF,TGTGCCAGCAGCTTAGGGGGGGACTACGAGCAGTACTTC,TRBV11-3,once,TRBJ2-7,-
CAWSHKRQGIHYGYTF,TGTGCCTGGAGCCATAAACGACAGGGGATCCACTATGGCTACACCTTC,TRBV30,-,TRBJ1-2,TRBD1
CASSLGITDTQYF,TGTGCCAGCAGCTTAGGGATTACAGATACGCAGTATTTT,TRBV7-2,once,TRBJ2-3,-
CASSPAGYNEQFF,TGCGCCAGCAGCCCCGCAGGCTACAATGAGCAGTTCTTC,TRBV5-1,-,TRBJ2-1,-
CASSLGRAGQPQHF,TGTGCCAGCAGCTTAGGAAGGGCAGGCCAGCCCCAGCATTTT,TRBV7-8,-,TRBJ1-5,-
CASSEGRENTEAFF,TGTGCCAGCAGTGAAGGCAGGGAGAACACTGAAGCTTTCTTT,TRBV6-1,-,TRBJ1-1,-
CASSVEEAFF,TGTGCCAGCAGCGTGGAGGAAGCTTTCTTT,TRBV12-3/TRBV12-4,-,TRBJ1-1,-
CASSLEGPSGGQDTQYF,TGCGCCAGCAGCTTGGAAGGCCCTAGCGGGGGACAAGATACGCAGTATTTT,TRBV5-1,-,TRBJ2-3,TRBD2
CASSPGTGDEQFF,TGCGCCAGCAGCCCCGGGACAGGGGATGAGCAGTTCTTC,TRBV5-1,-,TRBJ2-1,TRBD1
CASSLGGQGLYGYTF,TGCGCCAGCAGCTTGGGAGGACAGGGCCTCTATGGCTACACCTTC,TRBV5-1,-,TRBJ1-2,TRBD1
CASSQGDDRSPLHF,TGTGCCAGCAGCCAAGGGGATGACAGGTCTCCCCTCCACTTT,TRBV3-1/TRBV3-2,-,TRBJ1-6,-
CASSPSAVTGGTEAFF,TGTGCCAGCTCACCATCCGCCGTTACAGGGGGCACTGAAGCTTTCTTT,TRBV18,-,TRBJ1-1,TRBD1
CAWARGMNTEAFF,TGTGCCTGGGCAAGAGGGATGAACACTGAAGCTTTCTTT,TRBV30,-,TRBJ1-1,-
CASSPGTGGGHFYEQYF,TGTGCCAGTAGTCCCGGGACAGGGGGCGGGCATTTCTACGAGCAGTACTTC,TRBV19,-,TRBJ2-7,TRBD1
CAYSAGGNQPQHF,TGTGCCTACTCCGCCGGCGGCAATCAGCCCCAGCATTTT,TRBV30,-,TRBJ1-5,-
CASSQDGKYTAGGRRDTQYF,TGTGCCAGCAGCCAAGATGGGAAGTACACAGCGGGGGGCCGGAGAGATACGCAGTATTTT,TRBV3-1/TRBV3-2,-,TRBJ2-3,TRBD2
CARSLGPWGLYAESYEQYF,TGTGCCAGAAGCTTGGGGCCCTGGGGGCTGTATGCAGAGTCCTACGAGCAGTACTTC,TRBV5-3,-,TRBJ2-7,-
CASSNGGGLISNQPQHF,TGTGCCAGTAGTAATGGTGGTGGATTAATTAGCAATCAGCCCCAGCATTTT,TRBV19,once,TRBJ1-5,-
CASTRGGNTEAFF,TGTGCCAGCACTAGGGGAGGAAACACTGAAGCTTTCTTT,TRBV14,-,TRBJ1-1,-
CASSEIVMNTEAFF,TGCGCCAGCAGTGAGATTGTTATGAACACTGAAGCTTTCTTT,TRBV10-2,-,TRBJ1-1,-
CASSGGRKGEKETQYF,TGCGCCAGCAGCGGTGGGAGAAAGGGGGAGAAAGAGACCCAGTACTTC,TRBV5-1,-,TRBJ2-5,-
CASSYSAEGAEAFF,TGTGCCAGCAGTTACTCGGCGGAGGGAGCTGAAGCTTTCTTT,TRBV6-6,few,TRBJ1-1,-
CASSNGTATDTQYF,TGTGCCAGCAGCAACGGGACAGCCACAGATACGCAGTATTTT,TRBV6-4,-,TRBJ2-3,TRBD1
CATSDSGGPNEKLFF,TGTGCCACCAGTGATTCCGGCGGACCGAATGAAAAACTGTTTTTT,TRBV24-1,-,TRBJ1-4,-
CASSYGGAHRADGYTF,TGTGCCAGCAGTTACGGAGGGGCACACCGAGCTGATGGCTACACCTTC,TRBV6-5,-,TRBJ1-2,-
CASSLGSPAQMNTEAFF,TGCGCCAGCAGCTTGGGTTCGCCAGCTCAAATGAACACTGAAGCTTTCTTT,TRBV5-1,-,TRBJ1-1,-
CAWSGTGDWAAYNSPLHF,TGTGCCTGGAGTGGGACAGGGGATTGGGCCGCCTATAATTCACCCCTCCACTTT,TRBV30,-,TRBJ1-6,TRBD1
CASSFAGWGEKLFF,TGTGCCAGCAGCTTCGCAGGGTGGGGAGAAAAACTGTTTTTT,TRBV11-1,-,TRBJ1-4,-